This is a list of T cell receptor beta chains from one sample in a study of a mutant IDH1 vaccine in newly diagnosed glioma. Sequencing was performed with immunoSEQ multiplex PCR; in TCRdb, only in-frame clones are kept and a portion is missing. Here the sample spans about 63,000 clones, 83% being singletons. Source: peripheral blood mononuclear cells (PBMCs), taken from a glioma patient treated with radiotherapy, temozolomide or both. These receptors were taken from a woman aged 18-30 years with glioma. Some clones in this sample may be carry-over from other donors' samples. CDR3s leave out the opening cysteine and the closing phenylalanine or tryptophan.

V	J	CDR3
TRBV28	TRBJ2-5	ASSLVAGGGETQY
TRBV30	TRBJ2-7	AWSGPGTVASYEQY
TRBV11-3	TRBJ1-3	ASSLGPGQGNTIY
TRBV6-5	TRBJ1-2	ASSQGASYGYT
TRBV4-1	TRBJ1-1	ASSQGPGNTEAF
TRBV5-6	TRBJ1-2	ASSLEGFYGYT
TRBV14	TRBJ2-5	ASSQGVLRRTAQY
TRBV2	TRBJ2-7	ASSAWTGRYEQY
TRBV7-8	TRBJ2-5	ATQRGILETQY
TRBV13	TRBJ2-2	ASSLYGGGNTGELF
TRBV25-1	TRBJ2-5	ASSVRAGRVGAETQY
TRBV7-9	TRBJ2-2	ASSLGLTNTGELF
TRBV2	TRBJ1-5	ASCDRGTPQH
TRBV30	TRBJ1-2	AWSVPRRQGGPPTV
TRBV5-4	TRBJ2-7	ASSLGGTSGGYEQY
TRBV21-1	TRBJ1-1	ASSKVAGGIRNTEAF
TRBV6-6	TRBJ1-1	ASSRQGDTEAF
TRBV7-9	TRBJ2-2	ASSFDAGELF
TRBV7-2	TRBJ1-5	ASSLEELQPQH
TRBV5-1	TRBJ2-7	ASSFLPSGGFYEQY
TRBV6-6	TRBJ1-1	ASSPDHTEAF
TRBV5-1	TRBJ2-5	ASGSRHPEGETQY
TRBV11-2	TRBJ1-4	ASSLVPNEKLF
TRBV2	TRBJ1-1	ASSETRGTHTEAF
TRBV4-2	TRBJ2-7	ASSLVAGPMREQY
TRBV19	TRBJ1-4	ASSRSRVANEKLF
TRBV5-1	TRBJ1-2	ASTIGTGGDYGYT
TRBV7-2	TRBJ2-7	ASSLIAESSYEQY
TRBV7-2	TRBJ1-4	ASSLGGGGEKLF
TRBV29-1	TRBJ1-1	SVAGYSYGTEAF
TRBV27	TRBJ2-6	ASSSPDRGSNVLT
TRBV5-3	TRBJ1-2	ARSLAGGQGELRLYGYT
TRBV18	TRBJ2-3	ASSPPGLAGGTDTQY
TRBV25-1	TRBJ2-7	ASSRSRGTSGSYEQY
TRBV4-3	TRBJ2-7	ASSQDIDNEQY
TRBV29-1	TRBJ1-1	SVEKLMNTEAF
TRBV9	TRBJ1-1	ASSVRQGPNTEAF
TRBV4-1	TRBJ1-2	ASSHIGTGSKYGYT
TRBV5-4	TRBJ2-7	ASSLEPASGSSYEQY
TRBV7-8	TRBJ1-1	ASSLQEWGTEAF